This TCR beta chain was retrieved from a study of T cell changes during pregnancy in multiple sclerosis. Only in-frame clones appear in the TCRdb table, and some are missing; sequencing was by immunoSEQ multiplex PCR. The repertoire holds roughly 63,000 clones, with 93% as singletons. The TCR comes from a female donor with multiple sclerosis, enrolled in a pregnancy study. The starting material was CD8+ T cells from peripheral blood mononuclear cells, obtained in the second trimester of pregnancy.

The CDR3 spells CSVEGNRGSGYTF. CDR3 DNA: TGCAGCGTTGAGGGGAACAGGGGAAGTGGCTACACCTTC. The chain employs TRBV29-1 and TRBJ1-2; TRBD1 aligns across 7 bases. V was pared by 3 bases and J by 7 bases, with 8 bases of the junction left unmatched. Per the germline V gene, CDR1 is SQVTM and CDR2 is ANQGSEA. This CDR3 is built from 13 residues.